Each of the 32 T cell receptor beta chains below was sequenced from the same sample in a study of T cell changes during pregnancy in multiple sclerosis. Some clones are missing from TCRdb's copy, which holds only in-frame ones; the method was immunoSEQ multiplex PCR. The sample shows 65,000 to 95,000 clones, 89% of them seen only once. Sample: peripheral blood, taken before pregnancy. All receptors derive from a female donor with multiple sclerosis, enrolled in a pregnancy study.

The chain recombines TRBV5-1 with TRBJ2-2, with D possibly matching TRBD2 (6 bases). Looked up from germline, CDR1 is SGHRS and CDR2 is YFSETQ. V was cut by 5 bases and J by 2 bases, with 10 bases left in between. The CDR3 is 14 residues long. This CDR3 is CASSVGTNTGELFF. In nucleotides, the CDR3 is TGCGCCAGCAGTGTGGGGACTAACACCGGGGAGCTGTTTTTT.

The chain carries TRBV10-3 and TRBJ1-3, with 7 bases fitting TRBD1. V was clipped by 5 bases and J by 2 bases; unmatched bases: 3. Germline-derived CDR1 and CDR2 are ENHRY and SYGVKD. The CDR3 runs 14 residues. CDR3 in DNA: TGTGCCATCAGTCCTACAGGGGCTGGAAACACCATATATTTT. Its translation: CAISPTGAGNTIYF.

The CDR3 loop reads CASSLRIGGAYTYEQYF. The CDR3 nucleotides read TGTGCCAGCAGTTTACGGATAGGGGGCGCGTATACCTACGAGCAGTACTTC. The rearrangement links TRBV28 to TRBJ2-7; the match to TRBD1 covers 7 bases. This CDR3 is built from 17 residues. Germline CDR1 reads MDHEN; CDR2 reads SYDVKM. The trim removed 2 bases at V and 2 bases at J, leaving 12 bases unmatched. The whole variable domain, remainder taken from reference TRBV28 and TRBJ2-7, is DVKVTQSSRYLVKRTGEKVFLECVQDMDHENMFWYRQDPGLGLRLIYFSYDVKMKEKGDIPEGYSVSREKKERFSLILESASTNQTSMYLCASSLRIGGAYTYEQYFGPGTRLTVT.

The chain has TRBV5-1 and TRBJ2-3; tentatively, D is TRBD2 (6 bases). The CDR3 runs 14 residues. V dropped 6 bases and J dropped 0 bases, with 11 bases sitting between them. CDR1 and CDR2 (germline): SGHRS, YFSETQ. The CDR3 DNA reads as TGCGCCAGCAAGGCTAGCGCCAGCACAGATACGCAGTATTTT. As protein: CASKASASTDTQYF.

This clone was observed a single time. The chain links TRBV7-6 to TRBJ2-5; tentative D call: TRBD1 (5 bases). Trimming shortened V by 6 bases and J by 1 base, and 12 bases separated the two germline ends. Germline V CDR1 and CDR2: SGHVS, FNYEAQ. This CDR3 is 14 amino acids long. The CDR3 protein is CASSSQQVQETQYF. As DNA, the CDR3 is TGTGCCAGCAGTTCACAACAGGTCCAAGAGACCCAGTACTTC.

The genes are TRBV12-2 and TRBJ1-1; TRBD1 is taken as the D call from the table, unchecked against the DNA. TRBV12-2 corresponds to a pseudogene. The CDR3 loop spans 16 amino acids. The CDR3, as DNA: TGTGCAAGTCGCTTAGATTTAGGCAGGGTAAACACTGAAGCTTTCTTT. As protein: CASRLDLGRVNTEAFF.

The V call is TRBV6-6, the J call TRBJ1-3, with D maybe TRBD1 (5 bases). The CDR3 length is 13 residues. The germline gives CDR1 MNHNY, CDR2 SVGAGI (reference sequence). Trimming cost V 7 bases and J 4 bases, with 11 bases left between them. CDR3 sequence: CASNRDLGNTIYF. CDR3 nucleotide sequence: TGTGCCAGCAATCGGGACTTAGGAAACACCATATATTTT.

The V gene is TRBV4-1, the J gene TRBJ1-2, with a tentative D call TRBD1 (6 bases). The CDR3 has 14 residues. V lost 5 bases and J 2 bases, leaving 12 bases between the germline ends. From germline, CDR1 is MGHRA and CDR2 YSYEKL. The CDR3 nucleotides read TGCGCCAGCAGCGTCTACGGACAGAACTATGGCTACACCTTC. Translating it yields CASSVYGQNYGYTF.

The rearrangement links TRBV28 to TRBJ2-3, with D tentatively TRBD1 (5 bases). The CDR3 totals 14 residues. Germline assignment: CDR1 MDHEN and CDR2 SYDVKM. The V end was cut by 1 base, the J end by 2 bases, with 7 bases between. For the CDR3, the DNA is TGTGCCAGCAGTTTATACAGGATCACAGATACGCAGTATTTT. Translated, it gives CASSLYRITDTQYF.

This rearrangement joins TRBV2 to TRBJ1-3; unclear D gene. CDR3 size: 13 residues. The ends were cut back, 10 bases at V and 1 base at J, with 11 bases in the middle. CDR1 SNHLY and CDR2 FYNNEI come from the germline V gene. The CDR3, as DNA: TGTGCCACAGGTCAAGGTTCTGGAAACACCATATATTTT. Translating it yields CATGQGSGNTIYF.

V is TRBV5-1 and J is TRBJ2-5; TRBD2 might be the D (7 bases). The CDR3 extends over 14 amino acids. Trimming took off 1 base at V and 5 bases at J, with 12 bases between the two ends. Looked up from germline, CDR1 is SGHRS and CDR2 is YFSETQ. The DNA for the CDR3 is TGCGCCAGCAGCTTGAGGGGGAGGGGTGAGACCCAGTACTTC. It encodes CASSLRGRGETQYF.

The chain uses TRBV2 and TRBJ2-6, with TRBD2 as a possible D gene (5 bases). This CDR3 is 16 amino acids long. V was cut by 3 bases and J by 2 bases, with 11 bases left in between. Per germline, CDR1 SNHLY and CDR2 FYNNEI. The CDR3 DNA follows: TGTGCCAGCAGTGATTTATCGGGGACTGGGGCCAACGTCCTGACTTTC. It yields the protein CASSDLSGTGANVLTF.

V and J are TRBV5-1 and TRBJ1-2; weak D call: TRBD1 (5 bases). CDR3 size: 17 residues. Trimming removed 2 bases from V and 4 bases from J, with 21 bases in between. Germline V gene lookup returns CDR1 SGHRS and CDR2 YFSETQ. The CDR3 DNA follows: TGCGCCAGCAGCTTAGCCCCGTCGGGGGGAAATGCCTATGGCTACACCTTC. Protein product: CASSLAPSGGNAYGYTF.

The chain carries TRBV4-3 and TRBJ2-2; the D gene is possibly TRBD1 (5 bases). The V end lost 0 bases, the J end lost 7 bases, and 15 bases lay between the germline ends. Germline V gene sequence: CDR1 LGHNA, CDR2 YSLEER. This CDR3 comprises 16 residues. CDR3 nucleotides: TGCGCCAGCAGCCAAGAATATGCAGGGTTGAACGGGGAGCTGTTTTTT. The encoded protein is CASSQEYAGLNGELFF.

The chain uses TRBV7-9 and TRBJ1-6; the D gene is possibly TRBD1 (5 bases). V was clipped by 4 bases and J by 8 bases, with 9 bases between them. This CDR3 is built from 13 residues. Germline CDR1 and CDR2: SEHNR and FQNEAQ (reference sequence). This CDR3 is CASSSEGDSPLHF. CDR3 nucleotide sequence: TGTGCCAGCAGCTCGGAAGGGGATTCACCCCTCCACTTT.

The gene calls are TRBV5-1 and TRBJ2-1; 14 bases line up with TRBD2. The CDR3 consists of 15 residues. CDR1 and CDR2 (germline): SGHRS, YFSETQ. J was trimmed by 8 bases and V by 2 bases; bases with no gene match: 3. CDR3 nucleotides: TGCGCCAGCAGCTTAGGGACTAGCGGGGGTGATGAGCAGTTCTTC. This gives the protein CASSLGTSGGDEQFF.

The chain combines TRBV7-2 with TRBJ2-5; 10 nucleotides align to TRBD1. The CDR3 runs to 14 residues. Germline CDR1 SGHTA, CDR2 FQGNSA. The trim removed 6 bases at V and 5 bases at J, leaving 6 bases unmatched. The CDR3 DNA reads TGTGCCAGCAGGAGACAGGGGGCGCGGGAGACCCAGTACTTC. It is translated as CASRRQGARETQYF.

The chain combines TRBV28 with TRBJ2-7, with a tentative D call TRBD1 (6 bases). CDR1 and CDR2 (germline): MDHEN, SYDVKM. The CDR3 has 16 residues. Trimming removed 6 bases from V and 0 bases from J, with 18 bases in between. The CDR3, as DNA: TGTGCCAGCAGCCCCAATCAGGGGTCTCTCTCCTACGAGCAGTACTTC. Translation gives CASSPNQGSLSYEQYF. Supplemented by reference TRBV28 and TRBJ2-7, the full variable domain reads DVKVTQSSRYLVKRTGEKVFLECVQDMDHENMFWYRQDPGLGLRLIYFSYDVKMKEKGDIPEGYSVSREKKERFSLILESASTNQTSMYLCASSPNQGSLSYEQYFGPGTRLTVT.

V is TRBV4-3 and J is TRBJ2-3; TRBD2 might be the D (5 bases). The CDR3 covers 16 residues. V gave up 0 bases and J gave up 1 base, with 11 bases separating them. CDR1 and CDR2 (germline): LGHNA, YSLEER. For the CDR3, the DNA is TGCGCCAGCAGCCAAGATAGGGTGAGGGGCACAGATACGCAGTATTTT. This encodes CASSQDRVRGTDTQYF.

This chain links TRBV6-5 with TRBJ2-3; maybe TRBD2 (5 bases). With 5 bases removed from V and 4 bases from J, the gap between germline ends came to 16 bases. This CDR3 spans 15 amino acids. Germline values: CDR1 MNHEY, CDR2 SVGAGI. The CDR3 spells CASSTLSLGADTQYF. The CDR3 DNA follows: TGTGCCAGCAGTACCTTATCACTAGGCGCAGATACGCAGTATTTT.

CDR3 DNA: TGTGCCAGCAGCTTGGGGAGAAACAATGAGCAGTTCTTC. It encodes CASSLGRNNEQFF. The chain is built from TRBV5-6 and TRBJ2-1; no reliable D call. Germline loops: CDR1 SGHDT, CDR2 YYEEEE. The ends were cut back, 0 bases at V and 5 bases at J, with 6 bases in the middle. The CDR3 is 13 amino acids.

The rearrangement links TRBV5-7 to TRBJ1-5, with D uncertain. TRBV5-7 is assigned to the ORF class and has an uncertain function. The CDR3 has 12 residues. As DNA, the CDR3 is TGTTGTAGGACTGGGAGCAATCAGCCCCAGCATTTT. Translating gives CCRTGSNQPQHF.

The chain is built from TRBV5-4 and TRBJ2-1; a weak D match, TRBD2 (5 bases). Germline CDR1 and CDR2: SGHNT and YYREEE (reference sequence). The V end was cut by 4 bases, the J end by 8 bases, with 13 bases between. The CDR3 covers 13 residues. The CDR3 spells CASSLTLADEQFF. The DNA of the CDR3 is TGTGCCAGCAGCCTCACTCTAGCCGATGAGCAGTTCTTC.

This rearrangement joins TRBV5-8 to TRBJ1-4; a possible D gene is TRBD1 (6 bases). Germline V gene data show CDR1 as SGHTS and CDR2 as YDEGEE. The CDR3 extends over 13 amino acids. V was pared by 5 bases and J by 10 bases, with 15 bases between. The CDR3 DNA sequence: TGTGCCAGCAGGAGCCCCGAAGGGGGAAAACTGTTTTTT. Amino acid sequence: CASRSPEGGKLFF.

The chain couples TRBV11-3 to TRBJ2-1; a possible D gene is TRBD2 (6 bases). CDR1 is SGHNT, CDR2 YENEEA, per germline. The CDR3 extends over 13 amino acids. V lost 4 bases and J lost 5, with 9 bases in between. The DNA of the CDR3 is TGTGCCAGCAGCTGGGACTCTCACAATGAGCAGTTCTTC. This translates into CASSWDSHNEQFF.

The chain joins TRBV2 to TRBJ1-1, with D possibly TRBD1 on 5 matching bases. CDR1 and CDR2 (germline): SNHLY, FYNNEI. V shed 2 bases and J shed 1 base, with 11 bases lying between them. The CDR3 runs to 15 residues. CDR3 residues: CASSEYGQGNTEAFF. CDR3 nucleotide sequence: TGTGCCAGCAGTGAATATGGGCAGGGGAACACTGAAGCTTTCTTT.

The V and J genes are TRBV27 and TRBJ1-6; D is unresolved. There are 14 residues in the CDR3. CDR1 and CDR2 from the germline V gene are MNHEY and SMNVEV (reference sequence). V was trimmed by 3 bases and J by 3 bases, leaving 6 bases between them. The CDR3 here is CASSLGIYNSPLHF. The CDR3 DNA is TGTGCCAGCAGTTTGGGCATCTATAATTCACCCCTCCACTTT.

In nucleotides, the CDR3 is TGCGCCAGCAGCCAAGATCGTGTCAACACCGGGGAGCTGTTTTTT. Protein: CASSQDRVNTGELFF. The rearrangement uses TRBV4-3 and TRBJ2-2; D not resolved. Per germline, CDR1 LGHNA and CDR2 YSLEER. The CDR3 loop spans 15 amino acids. V was shortened by 0 bases and J by 2 bases, with 7 bases between the two germline ends.

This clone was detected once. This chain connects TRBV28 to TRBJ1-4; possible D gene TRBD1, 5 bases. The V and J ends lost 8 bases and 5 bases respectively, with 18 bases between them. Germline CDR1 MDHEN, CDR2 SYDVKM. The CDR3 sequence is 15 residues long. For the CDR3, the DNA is TGTGCCAGCGCAAACCCCCAGGGATGGAATGAAAAACTGTTTTTT. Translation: CASANPQGWNEKLFF.

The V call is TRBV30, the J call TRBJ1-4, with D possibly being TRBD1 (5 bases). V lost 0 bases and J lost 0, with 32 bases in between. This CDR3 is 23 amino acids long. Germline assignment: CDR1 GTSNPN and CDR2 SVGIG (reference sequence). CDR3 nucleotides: TGTGCCTGGAGTGTATTGCTCTGGAGGGGATTCCAGTGGGGGGTATCAACTAATGAAAAACTGTTTTTT. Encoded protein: CAWSVLLWRGFQWGVSTNEKLFF.

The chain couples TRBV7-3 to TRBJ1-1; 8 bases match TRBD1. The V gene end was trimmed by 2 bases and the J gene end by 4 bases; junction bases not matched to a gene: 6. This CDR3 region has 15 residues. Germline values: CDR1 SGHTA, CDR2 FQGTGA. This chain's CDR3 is CASSLSGGQGTEAFF. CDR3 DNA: TGTGCCAGCAGCTTATCAGGGGGCCAGGGCACTGAAGCTTTCTTT. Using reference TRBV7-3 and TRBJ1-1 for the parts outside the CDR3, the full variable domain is GAGVSQTPSNKVTEKGKYVELRCDPISGHTALYWYRQSLGQGPEFLIYFQGTGAADDSGLPNDRFFAVRPEGSVSTLKIQRTERGDSAVYLCASSLSGGQGTEAFFGQGTRLTVV.

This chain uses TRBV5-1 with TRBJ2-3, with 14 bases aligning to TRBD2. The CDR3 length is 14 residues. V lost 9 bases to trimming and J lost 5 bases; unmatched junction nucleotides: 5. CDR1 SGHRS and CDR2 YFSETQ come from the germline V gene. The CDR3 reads CATQTSGGVDTQYF. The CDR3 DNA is TGCGCCACCCAGACTAGCGGGGGGGTAGATACGCAGTATTTT.